This T cell receptor beta chain emerged from a study of T-cell reconstitution after alpha-beta-depleted transplantation in children. CDR1 and CDR2 (germline): KGHSH, LQKENI. V lost 0 bases to trimming and J lost 2 bases, with 8 bases between them. The CDR3 contains 14 residues. It was with unique molecular identifiers that the TCRbeta library was prepared. TCRdb itself ran the PCR reads through MiXCR, one entry per CDR3 protein. The sample holds some 340,000 distinct CDR3 sequences, about a tenth seen once. The clonotype comes from a human donor who donated a stem cell graft to a child with acute lymphoblastic leukemia. V gene TRBV18 combines with J gene TRBJ2-7; no definite D call. Here the sequenced sample was PBMCs from the stem cell graft donor, taken from the stem cell graft. CDR3 residues: CASSPPGLPYEQYF. The CDR3 DNA sequence: TGTGCCAGCTCACCACCGGGTTTACCCTACGAGCAGTACTTC.